This is a list of T cell receptor beta chains from one sample in a study of follicular helper T cells after annual influenza vaccination. Here immunoSEQ multiplex PCR was the method, and the copy in TCRdb shows in-frame clones only, minus some. Here the sample spans more than 9,000 clones, under 90% being singletons. Material: CXCR5- memory CD4+ T cells sorted from blood, obtained 7 days after influenza vaccination. The receptor set was obtained from an adult who received the influenza vaccine. The CDR3 runs from the conserved cysteine through the conserved F or W. D genes are given only for firm matches. Only part of the rows carry a size: once, few, many, or a class if the clone is expanded.

v_gene,j_gene,d_gene,abundance,len,CDR3nt,CDR3aa
TRBV7-2,TRBJ2-5,-,-,13,TGTGCCAGCAGCTTATGGCAGGGAGAGACCCAGTACTTC,CASSLWQGETQYF
TRBV6-4,TRBJ2-3,TRBD1,-,17,TGTGCCAGCAGTCCATATGGACAGGGGGTCTTCCCAGATACGCAGTATTTT,CASSPYGQGVFPDTQYF
TRBV6-1,TRBJ1-2,TRBD1,-,11,TGTGCCAGCAGCAGGGGGAATGGCTACACCTTC,CASSRGNGYTF
TRBV11-2,TRBJ2-7,-,once,16,TGTGCCAGCAGCCCAACCGGGCAGGGCCTCTCCTACGAGCAGTACTTC,CASSPTGQGLSYEQYF
TRBV5-6,TRBJ1-1,-,-,16,TGTGCCAGCAGCCCGAGGGGGGGACGTTTCGGCACTGAAGCTTTCTTT,CASSPRGGRFGTEAFF
TRBV5-1,TRBJ2-1,-,-,13,TGCGCCAGCAGCTCCACTAGTTACAATGAGCAGTTCTTC,CASSSTSYNEQFF
TRBV10-3,TRBJ1-5,-,-,14,TGTGCCATCAGTGATACTCATAGCAATCAGCCCCAGCATTTT,CAISDTHSNQPQHF
TRBV11-2,TRBJ2-7,TRBD1,-,15,TGTGCCAGCAGGCTGGCCCGGGACAGTGTTTACGAGCAGTACTTC,CASRLARDSVYEQYF
TRBV18,TRBJ1-5,TRBD1,-,15,TGTGCCAGCTCACCCGGGCTGGGACAGTCCCAGCCCCAGCATTTT,CASSPGLGQSQPQHF
TRBV7-6,TRBJ2-3,-,few,12,TGTGCCAGCAGCTTAGGTCGAGATACGCAGTATTTT,CASSLGRDTQYF
TRBV18,TRBJ1-1,-,few,14,TGTGCCAGCTCACTTGGGACCGGGAACACTGAAGCTTTCTTT,CASSLGTGNTEAFF
TRBV10-3,TRBJ2-3,-,-,14,TGTGCCATCAAAGGGGCTTTTAGCACAGATACGCAGTATTTT,CAIKGAFSTDTQYF
TRBV6-5,TRBJ2-5,-,-,11,TGTGCCAGCAGTAAACAAGGGACCCAGTACTTC,CASSKQGTQYF
TRBV6-6,TRBJ2-4,-,-,11,TGTGCCAGCAGTTACGTGAGCATTCAGTACTTC,CASSYVSIQYF
TRBV9,TRBJ2-1,-,-,15,TGTGCCAGCAGCACTTCTTCGGAATCCTACAATGAGCAGTTCTTC,CASSTSSESYNEQFF
TRBV6-1,TRBJ1-2,-,-,13,TGTGCCAGCAGGGAGACGGGGGCCTATGGCTACACCTTC,CASRETGAYGYTF